This T cell receptor (beta chain) originates from a study of blood T cell repertoires in COVID-19 (dated by TCRdb to 2020 to 2021). Background for the entire study: Collaborator samples came from the United States, Italy and Spain and covered acute and convalescent phases of COVID-19. Where available, HLA class I and class II types were obtained from metadata supplied by the sample provider rather than from assay-based typing. Subjects who had been exposed to COVID-19, were actively infected with it, or had recovered from it provided the deeply sampled blood TCRbeta repertoires that made up the dataset. The repertoires were released in a freely available public database meant as a resource for research on the immune response to SARS-CoV-2. The prospective study material was composed of cDNA or gDNA derived from T cells, B-cell-depleted T cells, or PBMCs. Samples were obtained from the ongoing ImmuneRACE study (first 160 participants) and from approximately 1,200 subjects provided by 6 global collaborators. Nearly every sample came with metadata listing a de-identified subject ID, COVID-19 status, age in years and sex.

Overall study results and their limits: The amount of clinical and demographic metadata varied by source and participant and was provided uncurated.

As for this clone: Its antigen remains unidentified. Per-nucleotide qualities are absent, and no much larger clonotype sits a single base away.

The CDR3 measures 15 amino acids from cysteine to phenylalanine. The DNA shown is the 45-base CDR3, in frame from base 1. Cut back by 3 bases and 3 bases, the V and J ends lie 12 bases apart. CDR1 and CDR2 (KGHSH, LQKENI) derive from the germline V gene. The collaborating institutions used their own protocols to collect whole blood in K2EDTA tubes. For TCRbeta analysis, collaborators shipped samples in one of three forms: frozen whole blood, isolated PBMCs, or DNA extracted from either of those sample types. The immunoSEQ Assay, a bias-controlled multiplex PCR, was used to amplify TCRbeta CDR3 regions from genomic DNA. In the source study's methods: The number of nucleated cells in each sample was estimated by amplification of reference gene primers within the assay. To quantify the absolute abundance of each unique TCRbeta CDR3 rearrangement, sequence reads were collapsed and filtered. Productive Simpson clonality was computed per sample as the square root of Simpson's diversity index over productive rearrangements. In TCRdb, the immuneACCESS table is reduced to in-frame sequences with V and J assigned. These tables do not hold every clone; where another copy was compared, an unresolved V gene accounts for under half, and the others remain unexplained. That table furnishes V, J and clone size, whereas the DNA furnished D and trimming. For this sample there are approximately 100,000 clones; 82% appear just once. Approximately 10% of the sample is in the top ten clones.

The sequenced sample consisted of peripheral blood. The TCR originated in a man in his 70s with active or convalescent COVID-19. This chain is built from TRBV18 and TRBJ1-5, with the D gene not confidently named. The nucleotide sequence reads TGTGCCAGCTCACCTTTGGGCCAGGTCAATCAGCCCCAGCATTTT. Its product reads: CASSPLGQVNQPQHF.